These T cell receptor beta chains were read from a single sample in a study of blood T cell repertoires in COVID-19. Repertoires were generated with immunoSEQ multiplex PCR, while TCRdb's copy carries only in-frame clones and drops some. The top ten hold 3% to 3.5% of the sample, which has about 220,000 clones, roughly four fifths seen once. Sequenced sample: peripheral blood. Every receptor here comes from a woman aged 25 to 45 who had recovered from COVID-19. Both conserved end residues are part of each CDR3. A D gene is named only where the DNA matches it firmly. Where a row states a size, it is once, few, many or the class of an expanded clone; other rows omit it.

clone_size d_call j_call v_call cdr3_aa cdr3_nt
NA NA TRBJ1-3 TRBV28 CASRGGGSSGNTIYF TGTGCCAGCAGAGGCGGGGGCTCGTCTGGAAACACCATATATTTT
NA TRBD1 TRBJ1-1 TRBV18 CASSPGRGSEAFF TGTGCCAGCTCACCAGGCAGGGGGTCTGAAGCTTTCTTT
NA NA TRBJ1-5 TRBV2 CASSEESGDQPQHF TGTGCCAGCAGTGAAGAGAGCGGGGATCAGCCCCAGCATTTT
NA NA TRBJ1-1 TRBV5-1 CASSPGGGFDTEAFF TGCGCCAGCAGCCCGGGAGGGGGATTCGACACTGAAGCTTTCTTT
NA NA TRBJ2-2 TRBV5-1 CASSLRTDTGELFF TGCGCCAGCAGCCTACGGACAGACACCGGGGAGCTGTTTTTT
once NA TRBJ2-4 TRBV7-8 CASSTRTANIQYF TGTGCCAGCAGCACGCGGACAGCAAACATTCAGTACTTC
NA TRBD1 TRBJ1-5 TRBV30 CAWSVRLSDRDRNQPQHF TGTGCCTGGAGTGTACGACTTTCGGACAGGGATCGCAATCAGCCCCAGCATTTT
NA NA TRBJ2-4 TRBV27 CASSLSGRLNIQYF TGTGCCAGCAGTTTGTCTGGTAGATTAAACATTCAGTACTTC
NA NA TRBJ1-3 TRBV5-6 CASRSSDTIYF TGTGCCAGCAGGAGCTCGGACACCATATATTTT
NA TRBD1 TRBJ1-4 TRBV30 CAWTRQGDAGRARKLFF TGTGCCTGGACACGACAGGGGGACGCTGGGCGGGCGCGAAAACTGTTTTTT
NA TRBD2 TRBJ2-1 TRBV7-9 CASSLTGTKNEQFF TGTGCCAGCAGCTTAACCGGGACTAAGAATGAGCAGTTCTTC
NA NA TRBJ2-3 TRBV19 CASRAGWWADTQYF TGTGCCAGTAGGGCAGGGTGGTGGGCAGATACGCAGTATTTT
NA TRBD1 TRBJ1-2 TRBV27 CASSPRAGGDGYTF TGTGCCAGCAGTCCCCGGGCAGGGGGCGATGGCTACACCTTC
NA NA TRBJ1-2 TRBV6-1 CASSEQEGSDGYTF TGTGCCAGCAGTGAACAGGAGGGTTCGGATGGCTACACCTTC
NA NA TRBJ2-5 TRBV18 CASSPPGSETQYF TGTGCCAGCTCACCACCAGGGAGCGAGACCCAGTACTTC
NA NA TRBJ1-1 TRBV10-3 CAITRGQQTNTEAFF TGTGCCATCACCAGAGGACAGCAAACGAACACTGAAGCTTTCTTT
NA NA TRBJ1-5 TRBV15 CATSLGHAGQPQHF TGTGCCACCAGCCTCGGACACGCCGGGCAGCCCCAGCATTTT
NA TRBD2 TRBJ2-3 TRBV6-5 CASSYGGSVDTQYF TGTGCCAGCAGTTACGGCGGGAGTGTGGATACGCAGTATTTT
NA TRBD2 TRBJ2-3 TRBV2 CATGLASTDTQYF TGTGCCACCGGACTAGCCTCCACAGATACGCAGTATTTT
NA TRBD2 TRBJ2-1 TRBV10-3 CAISGEGQAFF TGTGCCATCAGTGGGGAGGGTCAGGCATTCTTC
NA TRBD2 TRBJ2-1 TRBV30 CAWGGLAGIPNEQFF TGTGCCTGGGGGGGACTAGCGGGAATACCGAATGAGCAGTTCTTC
NA TRBD2 TRBJ2-7 TRBV2 CATPGLAGGYEQYF TGTGCCACTCCAGGACTAGCGGGAGGGTACGAGCAGTACTTC
few TRBD1 TRBJ1-5 TRBV28 CASRQGTDNSNQPQHF TGTGCCAGCAGGCAGGGGACAGACAATAGCAATCAGCCCCAGCATTTT
NA TRBD1 TRBJ2-7 TRBV5-1 CASSFMGQGGEQYF TGCGCCAGCAGCTTCATGGGACAGGGAGGCGAGCAGTACTTC
once NA TRBJ2-4 TRBV5-6 CASSLEPSENIQYF TGTGCCAGCAGCTTGGAACCGAGCGAAAACATTCAGTACTTC
NA NA TRBJ2-7 TRBV30 CAWSVPLGVLSYEQYF TGTGCCTGGAGTGTACCGTTAGGGGTTCTCTCCTACGAGCAGTACTTC
NA NA TRBJ2-1 TRBV5-4 CASSLGGPGTSHNEQFF TGTGCCAGCAGCTTGGGAGGTCCGGGAACCAGCCACAATGAGCAGTTCTTC
NA NA TRBJ2-1 TRBV28 CASSLTGSSYNEQFF TGTGCCAGCAGTCTAACAGGGAGCTCCTACAATGAGCAGTTCTTC
NA NA TRBJ2-5 TRBV2 CASSTRVETQYF TGTGCCAGCAGCACTAGGGTAGAGACCCAGTACTTC
NA TRBD2 TRBJ2-1 TRBV5-6 CASSVPLSGSSYNEQFF TGTGCCAGCAGCGTGCCGCTTAGCGGGAGCTCCTACAATGAGCAGTTCTTC
NA TRBD1 TRBJ2-3 TRBV29-1 CSVEGSVGQGDTQYF TGCAGCGTTGAAGGCAGCGTGGGACAGGGGGATACGCAGTATTTT
NA TRBD2 TRBJ2-7 TRBV6-5 CASSTLAGGPYEQYF TGTGCCAGCAGTACTCTAGCGGGAGGACCCTACGAGCAGTACTTC
NA TRBD2 TRBJ2-5 TRBV5-1 CASTRPQLAGLETQYF TGCGCCAGCACCCGCCCTCAACTAGCGGGACTAGAGACCCAGTACTTC
many TRBD2 TRBJ2-1 TRBV7-9 CASSPHPLAGGNYNEQFF TGTGCCAGCAGCCCCCACCCCCTAGCGGGAGGGAACTACAATGAGCAGTTCTTC
NA TRBD2 TRBJ2-7 TRBV2 CASSQSVGLAHEQYF TGTGCCAGCAGCCAGAGTGTCGGACTAGCCCACGAGCAGTACTTC
NA TRBD1 TRBJ1-2 TRBV6-5 CAAGTGVIYGYTF TGTGCCGCGGGGACAGGGGTAATCTATGGCTACACCTTC
NA NA TRBJ2-3 TRBV21-1 CASSKGLGTGSPTDTQYF TGTGCCAGCAGCAAAGGATTAGGTACAGGTTCTCCGACAGATACGCAGTATTTT
NA TRBD1 TRBJ2-7 TRBV28 CASSSSGTGTYEQYF TGTGCCAGCAGTTCCTCCGGGACAGGAACCTACGAGCAGTACTTC
NA NA TRBJ1-5 TRBV19 CASSILGDFNQPQHF TGTGCCAGTAGTATTTTAGGGGACTTCAATCAGCCCCAGCATTTT
NA NA TRBJ1-5 TRBV29-1 CSVGGRGQPQHF TGCAGCGTTGGAGGGCGAGGTCAGCCCCAGCATTTT
NA NA TRBJ1-2 TRBV11-2 CASSLSGAGYTF TGTGCCAGCAGCTTAAGTGGGGCTGGCTACACCTTC
once TRBD1 TRBJ2-7 TRBV5-1 CASSPGGAGEQYF TGCGCCAGCAGCCCAGGGGGCGCGGGTGAGCAGTACTTC
NA TRBD1 TRBJ2-3 TRBV5-1 CASSPGTVTDTQYF TGCGCCAGCAGCCCAGGGACAGTCACAGATACGCAGTATTTT
NA NA TRBJ2-7 TRBV27 CASSLSSGYSYEQYF TGTGCCAGCAGTTTATCGAGCGGGTACAGCTACGAGCAGTACTTC
NA NA TRBJ1-5 TRBV28 CASSPGGLERTQPQHF TGTGCCAGCAGTCCTGGGGGACTGGAACGCACTCAGCCCCAGCATTTT
NA TRBD2 TRBJ2-3 TRBV5-4 CASSLREGGTDTQYF TGTGCCAGCAGTTTACGGGAGGGCGGCACAGATACGCAGTATTTT
NA TRBD1 TRBJ2-7 TRBV28 CASSEQGSEQYF TGTGCCAGCAGTGAACAGGGGTCCGAGCAGTACTTC
NA TRBD2 TRBJ2-3 TRBV3-1/TRBV3-2 CASSQAASGPPDTQYF TGTGCCAGCAGCCAAGCGGCTAGCGGGCCACCAGATACGCAGTATTTT
NA TRBD1 TRBJ1-1 TRBV28 CASTGGRWAFF TGTGCCAGCACAGGGGGACGATGGGCTTTCTTT
once NA TRBJ1-2 TRBV9 CASSQIQNYGYTF TGTGCCAGCAGCCAAATCCAGAACTATGGCTACACCTTC
NA NA TRBJ2-7 TRBV4-1 CASSQVLYPSATYEQYF TGCGCCAGCAGCCAAGTATTGTACCCTAGCGCAACCTACGAGCAGTACTTC
NA NA TRBJ2-1 TRBV7-3 CASSLSGQLNEQFF TGTGCCAGCAGCTTAAGCGGCCAGTTGAATGAGCAGTTCTTC
NA NA TRBJ2-6 TRBV28 CASSLVSQTGANVLTF TGTGCCAGCAGTTTGGTATCGCAGACTGGGGCCAACGTCCTGACTTTC
NA NA TRBJ2-7 TRBV24-1 CATSDSSLAKWYF TGTGCCACCAGTGATAGCTCATTAGCCAAGTGGTACTTC
NA TRBD1 TRBJ2-7 TRBV29-1 CSAQTGSPSYEQYF TGCAGCGCCCAGACAGGGAGTCCCTCCTACGAGCAGTACTTC
NA NA TRBJ1-5 TRBV4-1 CASSHPVSNQPQHF TGCGCCAGCAGCCACCCAGTTAGCAATCAGCCCCAGCATTTT
NA NA TRBJ2-7 TRBV5-1 CASSVTSLGEQYF TGCGCCAGCAGCGTGACTAGTCTGGGCGAGCAGTACTTC
NA TRBD1 TRBJ1-4 TRBV5-1 CASSLGQGAEKLFF TGCGCCAGCAGCTTGGGACAGGGGGCTGAAAAACTGTTTTTT
NA TRBD2 TRBJ2-5 TRBV10-3 CAIRRLAGDETQYF TGTGCCATCAGACGACTAGCGGGAGACGAGACCCAGTACTTC